The rows below give T cell receptor beta chains drawn from one sample of a study of cytomegalovirus exposure and HLA in healthy donors. TCRdb keeps only in-frame clones here, not all; method: immunoSEQ multiplex PCR. The sample shows more than 85,000 clones, approximately 90% of them seen only once. Sequencing was carried out using PBMCs. Receptors were obtained from a woman aged 18-30 years in good health and CMV-seropositive. Each CDR3 is given with its conserved first and last residue. D genes are given only for firm matches. The listing skips clone size in some rows; elsewhere it reads once, few, many or a size class.

clone_size	d_call	v_call	j_call	cdr3_aa	cdr3_nt
NA	NA	TRBV15	TRBJ2-7	CATSSHRDPSYEQYF	TGTGCCACCAGCTCGCACAGGGATCCCTCCTACGAGCAGTACTTC
NA	NA	TRBV5-4	TRBJ1-2	CASSLAGRSLNYGYTF	TGTGCCAGCAGCTTGGCGGGTCGGAGCCTGAACTATGGCTACACCTTC
NA	NA	TRBV18	TRBJ1-1	CASSPRGSEAFF	TGTGCCAGCTCACCAAGGGGGTCTGAAGCTTTCTTT
NA	TRBD1	TRBV15	TRBJ1-4	CATSGTGRNEKLFF	TGTGCCACCAGCGGGACAGGGAGAAATGAAAAACTGTTTTTT
once	TRBD1	TRBV5-1	TRBJ2-1	CASSLTGTEYNEQFF	TGCGCCAGCAGCTTAACCGGGACAGAGTACAATGAGCAGTTCTTC
NA	TRBD2	TRBV28	TRBJ2-7	CASLSLGGSLGYEQYF	TGTGCCAGCCTGTCTTTGGGCGGGAGTTTGGGGTACGAGCAGTACTTC
NA	NA	TRBV21-1	TRBJ1-5	CASSTSGQGGNQPQHF	TGTGCCAGCAGCACGTCCGGACAGGGGGGCAATCAGCCCCAGCATTTT
NA	TRBD2	TRBV5-4	TRBJ2-1	CASSQGLAGGAYNEQFF	TGTGCCAGCAGCCAGGGACTAGCGGGAGGTGCCTACAATGAGCAGTTCTTC
NA	TRBD1	TRBV19	TRBJ2-2	CASSIETGRIGELFF	TGTGCCAGTAGTATAGAGACAGGGCGTATCGGGGAGCTGTTTTTT
NA	NA	TRBV7-2	TRBJ1-5	CASSPQGFWPQHF	TGTGCCAGCAGTCCACAGGGTTTTTGGCCCCAGCATTTT
once	NA	TRBV5-4	TRBJ1-2	CASSFQWTPGGYTF	TGTGCCAGCAGCTTTCAGTGGACCCCGGGGGGCTACACCTTC
once	NA	TRBV4-1	TRBJ1-4	CASSQDRVSLATNEKLFF	TGCGCCAGCAGCCAAGATCGAGTGTCCCTTGCAACTAATGAAAAACTGTTTTTT
NA	NA	TRBV7-6	TRBJ2-5	CASSLGAETQYF	TGTGCCAGCAGCTTAGGCGCGGAGACCCAGTACTTC
NA	NA	TRBV19	TRBJ1-1	CASRTPNTEAFF	TGTGCCAGCCGGACACCAAACACTGAAGCTTTCTTT